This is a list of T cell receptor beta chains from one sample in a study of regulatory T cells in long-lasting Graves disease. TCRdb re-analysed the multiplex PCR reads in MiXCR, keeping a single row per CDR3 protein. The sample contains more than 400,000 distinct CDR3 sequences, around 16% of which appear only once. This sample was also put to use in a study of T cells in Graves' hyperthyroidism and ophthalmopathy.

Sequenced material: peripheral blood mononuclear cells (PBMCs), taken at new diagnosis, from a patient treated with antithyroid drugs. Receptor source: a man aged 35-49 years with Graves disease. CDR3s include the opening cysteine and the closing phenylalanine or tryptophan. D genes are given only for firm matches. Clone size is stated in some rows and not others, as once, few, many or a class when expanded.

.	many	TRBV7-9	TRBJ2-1	CASNPDSNEQFF	TGTGCCAGCAACCCTGACAGCAATGAGCAGTTCTTC
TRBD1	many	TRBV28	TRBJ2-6	CASSMTGSGANVLTF	TGTGCCAGCAGTATGACAGGGTCTGGGGCCAACGTCCTGACTTTC
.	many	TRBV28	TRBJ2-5	CATGLPQETQYF	TGTGCCACGGGACTCCCACAAGAGACCCAGTACTTC
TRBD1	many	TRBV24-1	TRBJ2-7	CASSRDREADEPTF	TGTGCCAGCAGTCGGGACAGGGAGGCCGACGAGCCCACCTTC
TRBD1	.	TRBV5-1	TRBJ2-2	CASSPDSTGDTGELFF	TGCGCCAGCAGCCCGGATTCGACAGGGGACACCGGGGAGCTGTTTTTT
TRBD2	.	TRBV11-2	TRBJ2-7	CASSFRTSGVLTYEQYF	TGTGCCAGCAGCTTCCGGACTAGCGGAGTACTCACCTATGAGCAGTACTTC
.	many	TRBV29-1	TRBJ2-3	CSVEQGSTDTQYF	TGCAGCGTTGAACAAGGTAGCACAGATACGCAGTATTTT
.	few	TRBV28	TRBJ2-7	CASSPYPGGYEQYF	TGTGCCAGCAGTCCGTACCCTGGAGGCTACGAGCAGTACTTC
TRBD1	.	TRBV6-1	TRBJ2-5	CASRHDRGRETQYF	TGTGCCAGCAGGCATGACAGGGGGCGGGAGACCCAGTACTTC
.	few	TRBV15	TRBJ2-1	CATSPSAGPPYNEQFF	TGTGCCACCAGCCCCTCGGCCGGACCCCCCTACAATGAGCAGTTCTTC
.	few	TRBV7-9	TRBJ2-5	CASSLSWVGETQYF	TGTGCCAGCAGCTTAAGCTGGGTCGGGGAGACCCAGTACTTC
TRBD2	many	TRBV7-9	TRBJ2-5	CASSLLTSGGQETQYF	TGTGCCAGCAGCTTATTGACTAGCGGAGGTCAAGAGACCCAGTACTTC
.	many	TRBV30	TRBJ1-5	CAWSEGSFSNQPQHF	TGTGCCTGGAGTGAGGGGAGCTTTAGCAATCAGCCCCAGCATTTT
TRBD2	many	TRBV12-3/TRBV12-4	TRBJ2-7	CASSDAGLAGVQYF	TGTGCCAGCAGCGACGCGGGACTAGCGGGAGTGCAGTACTTC
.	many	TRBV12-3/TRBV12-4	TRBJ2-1	CASSRGRDQLNEQFF	TGTGCCAGCAGTCGAGGGCGGGACCAACTCAATGAGCAGTTCTTC
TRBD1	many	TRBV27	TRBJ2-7	CASSAGTGRREQYF	TGTGCCAGCAGTGCCGGGACAGGGAGGCGCGAGCAGTACTTC
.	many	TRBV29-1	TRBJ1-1	CSVKQGGTEAFF	TGCAGCGTTAAACAGGGCGGCACTGAAGCTTTCTTT
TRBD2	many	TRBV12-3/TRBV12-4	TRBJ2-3	CASSFGTTSRTDTQYF	TGTGCCAGCAGTTTTGGGACTACCAGTAGGACAGATACGCAGTATTTT
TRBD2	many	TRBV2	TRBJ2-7	CASSPTGTSASYEQYF	TGTGCCAGCAGCCCTACCGGGACTAGCGCTTCCTACGAGCAGTACTTC
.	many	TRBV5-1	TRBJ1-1	CASGTSHTEAFF	TGCGCCAGCGGGACATCCCACACTGAAGCTTTCTTT
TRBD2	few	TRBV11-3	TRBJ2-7	CASSTRTSGKLSYEQYF	TGTGCCAGCAGCACCAGGACTAGCGGGAAGCTTTCCTACGAGCAGTACTTC
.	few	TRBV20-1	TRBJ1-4	CSAYSGTRLGEEKLFF	TGCAGTGCTTATTCCGGGACGAGGTTAGGGGAGGAAAAACTGTTTTTT
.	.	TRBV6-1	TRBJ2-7	CASSHREGNEQYF	TGTGCCAGCAGTCACAGGGAGGGCAACGAGCAGTACTTC
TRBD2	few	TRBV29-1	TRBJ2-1	CSVEVLAGGNEQFF	TGCAGCGTTGAAGTTCTAGCGGGAGGCAATGAGCAGTTCTTC
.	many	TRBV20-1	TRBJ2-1	CSEIYGGPVENEQFF	TGCAGTGAAATATATGGAGGGCCGGTTGAAAATGAGCAGTTCTTC
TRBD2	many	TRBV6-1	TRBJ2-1	CASSASGRVNNEQFF	TGTGCCAGCAGTGCTAGCGGGAGGGTAAACAATGAGCAGTTCTTC
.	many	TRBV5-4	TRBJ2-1	CASRARGESTFDEQFF	TGTGCCAGCAGAGCGAGGGGGGAGAGCACATTCGATGAGCAGTTCTTC
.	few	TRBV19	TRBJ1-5	CASSRAAQPQHF	TGTGCCAGTAGTAGGGCGGCTCAGCCCCAGCATTTT
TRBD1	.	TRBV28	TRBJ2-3	CASSYPTGGRGRRADTQYF	TGTGCCAGCAGTTACCCAACCGGGGGCAGGGGGCGAAGGGCAGATACGCAGTATTTT
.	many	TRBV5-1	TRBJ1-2	CASSPPLGNYGYTF	TGCGCCAGCAGCCCCCCCCTGGGAAACTATGGCTACACCTTC
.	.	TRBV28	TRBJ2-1	CASSLMEGSGGEQFF	TGTGCCAGCAGTTTAATGGAAGGCTCCGGGGGTGAGCAGTTCTTC
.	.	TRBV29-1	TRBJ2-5	CSVWGSHQETQYF	TGCAGCGTTTGGGGATCCCACCAAGAGACCCAGTACTTC
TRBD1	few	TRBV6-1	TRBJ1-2	CASSLRDRVDGYTF	TGTGCCAGCAGCTTACGGGACAGGGTGGATGGCTACACCTTC
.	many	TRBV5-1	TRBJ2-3	CASTHGSTDTQYF	TGCGCCAGCACTCACGGTAGCACAGATACGCAGTATTTT
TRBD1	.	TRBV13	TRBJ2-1	CASSQKRGPRDEQFF	TGTGCCAGCAGCCAAAAAAGGGGGCCACGGGATGAGCAGTTCTTC
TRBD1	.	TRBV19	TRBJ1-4	CASRPGQGDEKLFF	TGTGCCAGTAGACCGGGACAGGGGGATGAAAAACTGTTTTTT
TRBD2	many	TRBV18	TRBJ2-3	CASKRTSGSLPDTQYF	TGTGCCAGCAAAAGGACTAGCGGGAGCCTTCCAGATACGCAGTATTTT
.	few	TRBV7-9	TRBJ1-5	CASSLAAAANGPQHF	TGTGCCAGCAGCTTAGCGGCGGCGGCCAATGGACCCCAGCATTTT
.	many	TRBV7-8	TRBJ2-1	CASSFFASSYNEQFF	TGTGCCAGCAGCTTCTTTGCTAGCTCCTACAATGAGCAGTTCTTC